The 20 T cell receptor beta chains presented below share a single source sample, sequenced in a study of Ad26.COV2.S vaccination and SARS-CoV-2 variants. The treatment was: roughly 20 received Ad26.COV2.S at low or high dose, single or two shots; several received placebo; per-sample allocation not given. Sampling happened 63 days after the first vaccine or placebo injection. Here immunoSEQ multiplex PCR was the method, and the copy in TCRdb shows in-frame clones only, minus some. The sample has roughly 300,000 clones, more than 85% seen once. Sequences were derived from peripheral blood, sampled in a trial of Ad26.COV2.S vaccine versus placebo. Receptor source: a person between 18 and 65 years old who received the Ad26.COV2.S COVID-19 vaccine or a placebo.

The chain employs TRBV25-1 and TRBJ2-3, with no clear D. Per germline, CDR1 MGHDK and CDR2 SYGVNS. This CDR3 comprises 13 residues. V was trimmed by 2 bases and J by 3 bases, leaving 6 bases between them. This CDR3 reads CASSELGTDTQYF. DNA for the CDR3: TGTGCCAGCAGTGAACTAGGGACAGATACGCAGTATTTT.

CDR3 in amino acids: CASSLRGLPNEKLFF. The CDR3 DNA sequence: TGTGCCAGCAGCTTAAGAGGGCTGCCGAATGAAAAACTGTTTTTT. The chain joins TRBV11-2 to TRBJ1-4; D remains ambiguous. Germline CDR1 SGHAT, CDR2 FQNNGV. Trimming pared 2 bases from V and 5 bases from J, leaving 12 bases between. The CDR3 has 15 residues.

The DNA for the CDR3 is TGTGCCAGCAGCCTAATAGCGGGGGGGCTGGAAAATGAGCAGTTCTTC. Translation: CASSLIAGGLENEQFF. V usage is TRBV7-2 and J usage is TRBJ2-1; 11 nucleotides match TRBD2. Germline loops: CDR1 SGHTA, CDR2 FQGNSA. This CDR3 is built from 16 residues. V dropped 5 bases and J dropped 7; count of bases not matched to a gene: 10.

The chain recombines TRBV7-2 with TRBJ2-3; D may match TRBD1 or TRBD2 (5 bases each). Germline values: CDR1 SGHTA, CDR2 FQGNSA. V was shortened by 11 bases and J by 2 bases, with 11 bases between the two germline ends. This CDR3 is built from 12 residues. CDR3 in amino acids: CASGGPTDTQYF. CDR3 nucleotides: TGTGCCTCTGGGGGTCCCACAGATACGCAGTATTTT.

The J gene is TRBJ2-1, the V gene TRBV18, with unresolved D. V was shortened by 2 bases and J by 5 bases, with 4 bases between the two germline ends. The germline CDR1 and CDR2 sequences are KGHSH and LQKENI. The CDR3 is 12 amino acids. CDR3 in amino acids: CASSPIHNEQFF. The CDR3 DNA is TGTGCCAGCTCACCAATTCACAATGAGCAGTTCTTC.

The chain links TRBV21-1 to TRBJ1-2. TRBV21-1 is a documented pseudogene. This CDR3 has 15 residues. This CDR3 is CASSLRLSGIYGYTF. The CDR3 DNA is TGTGCCAGCAGCCTCCGACTCTCCGGGATCTATGGCTACACCTTC.

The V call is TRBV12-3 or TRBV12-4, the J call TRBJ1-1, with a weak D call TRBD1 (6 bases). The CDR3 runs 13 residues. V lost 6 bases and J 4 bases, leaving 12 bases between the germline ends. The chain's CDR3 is CASSNGGATEAFF. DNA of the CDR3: TGTGCCAGCAGCAACGGGGGGGCCACTGAAGCTTTCTTT.

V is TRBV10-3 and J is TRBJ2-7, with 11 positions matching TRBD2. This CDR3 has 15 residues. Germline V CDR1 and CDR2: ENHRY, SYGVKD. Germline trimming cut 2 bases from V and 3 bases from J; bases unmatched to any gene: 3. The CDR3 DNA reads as TGTGCCATCAGTGAGACTAGCGGGAGCTACTACGAGCAGTACTTC. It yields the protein CAISETSGSYYEQYF.

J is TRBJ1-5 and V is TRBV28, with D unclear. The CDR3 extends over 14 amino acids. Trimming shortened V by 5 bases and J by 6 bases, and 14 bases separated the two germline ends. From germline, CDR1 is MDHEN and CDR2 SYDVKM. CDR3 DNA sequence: TGTGCCAGCAGTACTCCACAAGCCCGTCAGCCCCAGCATTTT. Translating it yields CASSTPQARQPQHF. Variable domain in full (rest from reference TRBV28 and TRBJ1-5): DVKVTQSSRYLVKRTGEKVFLECVQDMDHENMFWYRQDPGLGLRLIYFSYDVKMKEKGDIPEGYSVSREKKERFSLILESASTNQTSMYLCASSTPQARQPQHFGDGTRLSIL.

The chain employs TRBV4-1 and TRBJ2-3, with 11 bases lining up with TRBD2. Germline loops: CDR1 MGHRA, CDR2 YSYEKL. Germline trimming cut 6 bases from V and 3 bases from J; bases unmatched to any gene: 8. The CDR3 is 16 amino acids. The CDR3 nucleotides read TGCGCCAGCAGTCAACCTACTAGCGGGAGTACAGATACGCAGTATTTT. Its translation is CASSQPTSGSTDTQYF.

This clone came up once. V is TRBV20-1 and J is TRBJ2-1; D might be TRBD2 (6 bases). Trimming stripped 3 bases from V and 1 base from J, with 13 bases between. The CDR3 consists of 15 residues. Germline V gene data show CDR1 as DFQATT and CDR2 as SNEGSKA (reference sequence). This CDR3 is CSASLRDASYNEQFF. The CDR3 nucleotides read TGCAGTGCTAGTTTGCGGGACGCTTCCTACAATGAGCAGTTCTTC.

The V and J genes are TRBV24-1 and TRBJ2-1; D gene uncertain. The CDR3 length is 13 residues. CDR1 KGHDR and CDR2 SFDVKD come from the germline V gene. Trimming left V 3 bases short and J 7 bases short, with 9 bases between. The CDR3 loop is CATSDPPVNEQFF. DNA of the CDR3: TGTGCCACCAGTGATCCCCCTGTTAATGAGCAGTTCTTC.

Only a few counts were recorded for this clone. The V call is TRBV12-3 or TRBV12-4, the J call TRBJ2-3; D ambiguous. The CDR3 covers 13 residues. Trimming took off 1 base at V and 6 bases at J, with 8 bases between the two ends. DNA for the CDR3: TGTGCCAGCAGTTTAGGGGATTCGGATACGCAGTATTTT. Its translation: CASSLGDSDTQYF.

CDR3 sequence reads: CASSFGGGTDTQYF. Here the CDR3 DNA reads TGTGCCAGCAGCTTTGGCGGAGGCACAGATACGCAGTATTTT. This chain joins TRBV5-6 and TRBJ2-3; no firm D call. V lost 2 bases and J 1 base, leaving 8 bases between the germline ends. CDR3 length equals 14 residues. Germline values: CDR1 SGHDT, CDR2 YYEEEE. The full variable domain, completed using reference TRBV5-6 and TRBJ2-3, is DAGVTQSPTHLIKTRGQQVTLRCSPKSGHDTVSWYQQALGQGPQFIFQYYEEEERQRGNFPDRFSGHQFPNYSSELNVNALLLGDSALYLCASSFGGGTDTQYFGPGTRLTVL.

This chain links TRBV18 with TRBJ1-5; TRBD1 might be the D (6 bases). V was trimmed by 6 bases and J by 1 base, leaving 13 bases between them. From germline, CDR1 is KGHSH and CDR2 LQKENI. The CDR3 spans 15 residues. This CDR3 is CASSDSGPSNQPQHF. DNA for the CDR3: TGTGCCAGCTCGGACAGTGGTCCAAGCAATCAGCCCCAGCATTTT.

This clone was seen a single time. The CDR3 loop is CASSYDGSGGYTF. Written as DNA, the CDR3 is TGTGCCAGCAGTTACGACGGATCCGGTGGCTACACCTTC. The chain employs TRBV6-5 and TRBJ1-2; D remains unclear. This CDR3 spans 13 amino acids. The V end lost 2 bases, the J end lost 7 bases, and 11 bases lay between the germline ends. Germline-derived CDR1 and CDR2 are MNHEY and SVGAGI.

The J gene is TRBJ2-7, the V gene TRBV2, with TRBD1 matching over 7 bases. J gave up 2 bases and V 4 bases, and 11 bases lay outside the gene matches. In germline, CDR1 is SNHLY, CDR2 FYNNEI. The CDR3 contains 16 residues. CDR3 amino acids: CASSVGTATNAYEQYF. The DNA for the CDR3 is TGTGCCAGCAGTGTAGGGACAGCAACCAACGCCTACGAGCAGTACTTC.

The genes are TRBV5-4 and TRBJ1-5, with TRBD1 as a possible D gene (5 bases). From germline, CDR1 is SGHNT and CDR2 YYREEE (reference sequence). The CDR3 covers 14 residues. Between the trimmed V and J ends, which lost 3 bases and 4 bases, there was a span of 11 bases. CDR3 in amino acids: CASSSGPENQPQHF. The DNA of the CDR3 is TGTGCCAGCAGCTCGGGACCCGAAAATCAGCCCCAGCATTTT.

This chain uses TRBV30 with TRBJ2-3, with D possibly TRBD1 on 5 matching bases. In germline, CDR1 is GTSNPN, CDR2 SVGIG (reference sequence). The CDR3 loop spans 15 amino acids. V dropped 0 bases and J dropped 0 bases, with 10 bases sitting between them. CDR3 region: CAWSVGVSSTDTQYF. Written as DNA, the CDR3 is TGTGCCTGGAGTGTAGGGGTCTCTAGCACAGATACGCAGTATTTT.

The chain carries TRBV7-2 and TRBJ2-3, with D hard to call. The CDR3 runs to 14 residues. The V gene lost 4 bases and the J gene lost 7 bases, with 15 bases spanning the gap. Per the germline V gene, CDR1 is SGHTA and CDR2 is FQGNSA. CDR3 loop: CASSYPGSANTQYF. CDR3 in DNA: TGTGCCAGCAGCTACCCTGGCAGCGCGAATACGCAGTATTTT.